These T cell receptor beta chains were read from a single sample in a study of blood T cells in healthy people across ages. From the 5' RACE reads, TCRdb called clonotypes with MiXCR, one entry per CDR3 protein. The table lists approximately 800,000 distinct CDR3 sequences, about 53% of them singletons. Material: blood. The receptors derive from an older man in good health. CDR3s include the opening cysteine and the closing phenylalanine or tryptophan. The D gene is left open where the match is weak. The size entry is marked missing in some rows and otherwise reads once, few, many or a size class.

>TRBD2|-|TRBV11-2|TRBJ2-7|13
TGTGCGGTAGGGGGACTAGCGGGATACGAGCAGTACTTC
CAVGGLAGYEQYF
>TRBD2|-|TRBV10-3|TRBJ2-1|15
TGCGCCATCAGGGAACGACTAGCGGGTGACAATGAGCAGTTCTTC
CAIRERLAGDNEQFF
>-|-|TRBV27|TRBJ2-3|16
TGTGCCAGCAGCTCGATGAGGCCCGGGGGCGGGAGATACGCGTATTTT
CASSSMRPGGGRYAYF
>-|-|TRBV21-1|TRBJ1-5|15
TGTGCCAGCAGCAAAGATAGGGACGACAATCAGCCCCAGCATTTT
CASSKDRDDNQPQHF
>TRBD1|few|TRBV5-4|TRBJ2-5|14
TGTGCCAGCACCCGAGGGACAGCCCAAGAGACCCAGTACTTC
CASTRGTAQETQYF
>TRBD2|few|TRBV11-2|TRBJ2-1|17
TGTGCCAGCAGCCCTCAACTAGCGGGCCTCTCCTACAATGAGCAGTTCTTC
CASSPQLAGLSYNEQFF
>-|-|TRBV9|TRBJ2-5|14
TGTGCCAGCAACGTGGAAAATTCCCAAGAGACCCAGTACTTC
CASNVENSQETQYF
>TRBD1|-|TRBV3-1|TRBJ2-3|13
TGTGCCAGCAGCGACAGGGGGGCAGATACGCAGTATTTT
CASSDRGADTQYF
>TRBD1|once|TRBV29-1|TRBJ1-2|13
TGCAGCGTCGGAGACAGGGTGGGCTATGGCTACACCTTC
CSVGDRVGYGYTF
>-|once|TRBV21-1|TRBJ2-4|14
TGTGCCAGCAGCAAAAGGCAGCCCAAAAACATTCGGTACTTC
CASSKRQPKNIRYF
>-|-|TRBV28|TRBJ2-1|14
TGTGCCAGCAGTTTAGTGAGCCCTTGGAATGAGCAGTTCTTC
CASSLVSPWNEQFF